This TCR beta chain derives from a study of shared clonotypes between healthy human individuals (dated by TCRdb to 2019 to 2021). Regarding the research as a whole: Three men and a couple of women, aged 18 to 49 years, made up the cohort. Per donor, three plates each were used for CD4 naive and CD4 memory, two for CD8 naive, and one for CD8 memory. To estimate repertoire size and how much clonotypes are shared between individuals, the study performed deep sequencing of blood TCR repertoires from roughly five healthy adults. Libraries were prepared and TCR repertoires were sequenced by different laboratories using diverse techniques, in order to increase sequencing depth and limit assay-specific biases. Between about 0.85 and 9.5 billion PBMCs per donor were obtained by leukapheresis. Overall study outcomes, separate from this receptor: When a few donors were compared, the shared fraction of clonotypes was around 5% for naive CD4, around 3.5% for naive CD8, about 2.5% for memory CD4, and 0.4% for memory CD8. Only blood was sampled, and tissue TCR repertoires likely differ from those in blood. The genetic and exposure-history diversity represented was limited by the small number of donors. Clonotypes shared by all four sorted-subset donors showed higher generation probabilities than non-shared clonotypes. Based on pairwise subsampling, the degree of clonotype sharing among donors was expected to be affected by sequencing depth. Larger estimated clonotype richness was generally found for naive subsets than for memory subsets. Even with the large sequencing depth, rarefaction of the sorted-subset datasets indicated that sequencing was incomplete.

CD8 naive samples were CD45RO-negative cells positively selected for CCR7, giving a CD45RA+CCR7+ population that excluded TemRA cells. The donors were healthy, HIV-negative adults with no recently reported acute infections or vaccinations. Every donor was a Caucasian adult residing in Nashville, Tennessee, USA. After blood collection by leukapheresis, PBMCs were isolated using Ficoll-Histopaque density gradient centrifugation and then cryopreserved in the vapor phase of liquid nitrogen. Analytical flow cytometry was used to check the purity and quantity of each magnetically sorted T cell population. Genomic DNA was isolated from each sorted fraction and quantified by UV absorbance on a Nanodrop 2000c. According to the germline V gene, CDR1 reads MDHEN and CDR2 reads SYDVKM. Including the terminal cysteine and phenylalanine, the CDR3 comprises 15 residues. Only the CDR3 region is kept as DNA, spanning 45 bases read in frame from base 1. Relative to germline, V is 3 bases shorter and J is 5 bases shorter, with 17 bases between their ends.

Of note for this clone: The antigen this receptor binds is unknown. Base quality data are lacking; no much larger clone is found one base away.

Using the deep immunoSEQ assay, TCR CDR3 regions were amplified from genomic DNA by multiplex PCR. Genomic DNA extracted from each cell subset was distributed evenly over all wells of several immunoSEQ 96-well plates, and each plate served as one replicate. For sorted subsets, 150 to 250 ng of genomic DNA, equivalent to roughly 30,000 T cell genomes, went into each replicate PCR. Purified libraries were measured with a Qubit 3.0 fluorometer, size-checked on a Bioanalyzer 2100, and measured again with the KAPA Library Quantification kit. Every immunoSEQ 96-well plate was sequenced on a separate single-read 150-cycle Illumina NextSeq 550 flow cell. The original methods were these. Because only junctional sequences without quality scores were contained in the immunoSEQ output, filtering matching that applied to full-length reads could not be performed. To assign V/J genes and CDR3, sequences were annotated using PyIR, a Python wrapper for IgBLAST v1.9, with IMGT germline references. Reads were removed for weak V/J assignments (E-value above 1e-6), missing CDR3, stop codons, out-of-frame junctions, or ambiguous translated residues. V3J clonotypes were defined as sequences sharing the same inferred V gene, J gene, and CDR3 amino acid sequence. The percentage overlap between two repertoires was calculated by dividing the number of shared unique clonotypes by the size of the smaller repertoire. RTK rarefaction, the Chao1 estimator, and Recon v2.1 estimates of unobserved clonotypes were used to assess repertoire richness. Generation probabilities for all TCRbeta clonotypes obtained by the gDNA method from several donors were computed using OLGA. As stored in TCRdb, this immuneACCESS dataset retains in-frame rearrangements with V and J assigned. A fraction of the clones does not appear; measured against another copy, unresolved V genes explain less than half of the discrepancy, and the remainder lacks a known reason. The V and J calls and clone size come from that table; D and trimming were worked out from the DNA. The sample profile shows about 580,000 clones; roughly 98% of them were found once. The top ten constitute 0.3% of the sample.

The sequence is built from TRBV28 and TRBJ2-7; TRBD2 is a possible D gene, resting on 7 matching bases. The TCR originated in a man aged 30 to 39 in good health. Sequencing was performed on naive CD8+ T cells sorted from blood. The cell subset or site label here, explained by the study, means: CD45RA+CCR7+. For the CDR3, the sequence is CASSLLKGGRNEQYF. The DNA sequence reads TGTGCCAGCAGTTTGTTAAAGGGGGGGAGGAACGAGCAGTACTTC.